Below, one T cell receptor beta chain is given with its context. What it binds is unknown. This sample is drawn from a study of T cells in Graves' hyperthyroidism and ophthalmopathy. For the study at large: Specimen type is peripheral blood, collected at initial diagnosis prior to any treatment. The study, taken as a whole, reports: For ophthalmopathy, model prediction preceded onset by a median roughly 6.2 months.

Germline assignment: CDR1 SGDLS and CDR2 YYNGEE. The CDR3 spans 13 residues. With V trimmed by 6 bases and J by 2 bases, 1 base remained unmatched. Template material for amplifying TCR beta CDR3 regions consisted of RNA transcripts. Using the HTBI primer set, a first-round RT-PCR was run on the TCR CDR3. TCRdb processed the multiplex PCR reads anew with MiXCR; each CDR3 protein has one entry. The table shows 400,000 to 600,000 distinct CDR3 sequences, with around 21% occurring only once. Uncontrolled infections, other autoimmune diseases, pregnancy or lactation led to exclusion of patients. From roughly 10 ml of fresh peripheral blood, PBMCs were isolated.

The sequencing sample was made of blood. V is TRBV9 and J is TRBJ1-3; 8 positions match TRBD1. This clonotype was obtained from a man aged 18 to 29 with Graves' hyperthyroidism. This CDR3 is CASTTGAGNTIYF. The CDR3 DNA is TGTGCCAGCACGACAGGGGCTGGAAACACCATATATTTT.